Presented here are 20 T cell receptor beta chains from one specimen sequenced in a study of CD8+ T cells in alopecia areata. Following RNA extraction, reverse transcription yielded cDNA that acted as the sequencing template. The assay was immunoSEQ multiplex PCR, and TCRdb's table has in-frame clones only and misses some. The sample consists of some 160,000 clones, approximately 65% of them appearing once. The sequencing sample was made of CD8+ T cells sorted from blood. The receptors here all came from a human donor in good health.

J is TRBJ2-7 and V is TRBV6-6; 9 bases are shared with TRBD2. Germline CDR1 MNHNY, CDR2 SVGAGI (reference sequence). The CDR3 contains 14 residues. The V gene end was trimmed by 4 bases and the J gene end by 2 bases; junction bases not matched to a gene: 3. CDR3 sequence reads: CASSLLAGTYEQYF. As DNA, the CDR3 is TGTGCCAGCAGTTTGCTAGCGGGAACCTACGAGCAGTACTTC.

The chain couples TRBV25-1 to TRBJ1-1, with 7 nucleotides matching TRBD1. Unmatched junction bases numbered 7, after V lost 6 bases and J lost 0 bases. CDR3 length equals 15 residues. Germline CDR1 MGHDK, CDR2 SYGVNS. The CDR3 DNA reads as TGTGCCAGCAGCAAAACAGGGGACATGAACACTGAAGCTTTCTTT. Amino acid sequence: CASSKTGDMNTEAFF.

V usage is TRBV7-9 and J usage is TRBJ2-5; TRBD2 might be the D (6 bases). Germline V gene data show CDR1 as SEHNR and CDR2 as FQNEAQ (reference sequence). With 4 bases removed from V and 7 bases from J, the gap between germline ends came to 19 bases. The CDR3 consists of 15 residues. The CDR3 region is CASSWVGDSTGTQYF. The CDR3 region has the DNA TGTGCCAGCAGCTGGGTAGGGGACTCAACCGGGACCCAGTACTTC.

The rearrangement uses TRBV5-1 and TRBJ2-5, with 7 nucleotides matching TRBD1. Germline lookup yields CDR1 SGHRS and CDR2 YFSETQ. The CDR3 sequence is 15 residues long. The junction had 9 bases not matched to a gene; V was cut back by 2 bases and J by 5 bases. CDR3 in amino acids: CASSFTTGKRETQYF. In nucleotides, the CDR3 is TGCGCCAGCAGCTTTACGACAGGGAAGAGGGAGACCCAGTACTTC. The full variable domain, in which reference TRBV5-1 and TRBJ2-5 provide the parts outside the CDR3, is KAGVTQTPRYLIKTRGQQVTLSCSPISGHRSVSWYQQTPGQGLQFLFEYFSETQRNKGNFPGRFSGRQFSNSRSEMNVSTLELGDSALYLCASSFTTGKRETQYFGPGTRLLVL.

This clone was found a few times. The chain links TRBV2 to TRBJ1-2; 7 bases match TRBD1. Germline CDR1 and CDR2: SNHLY and FYNNEI. This CDR3 comprises 16 residues. The trim removed 3 bases at V and 5 bases at J, leaving 12 bases unmatched. The CDR3 loop reads CASSDRTGRGPYGYTF. The CDR3 coding sequence is TGTGCCAGCAGTGACCGGACAGGAAGGGGACCTTATGGCTACACCTTC.

V usage is TRBV5-1 and J usage is TRBJ2-7, with TRBD1 matching over 7 bases. V lost 2 bases to trimming and J lost 2 bases; unmatched junction nucleotides: 4. The CDR3 runs to 14 residues. The germline V gene has CDR1 SGHRS and CDR2 YFSETQ. The CDR3 reads CASSLEGQTYEQYF. CDR3 DNA: TGCGCCAGCAGCTTAGAGGGACAGACCTACGAGCAGTACTTC.

V usage is TRBV7-8 and J usage is TRBJ1-1; no clear D gene. Germline V gives CDR1 SGHVS, CDR2 FQNEAQ. This CDR3 has 11 residues. V lost 4 bases and J lost 5, with 5 bases in between. In DNA form, the CDR3 reads TGTGCCAGCAGCTCCGGGACTGAAGCTTTCTTT. The encoded protein is CASSSGTEAFF.

The gene calls are TRBV10-2 and TRBJ2-7; 12 positions match TRBD2. Germline-derived CDR1 and CDR2 are WSHSY and SAAADI. The CDR3 extends over 14 amino acids. The junction had 3 bases not matched to a gene; V was cut back by 7 bases and J by 2 bases. The CDR3 spells CASKPSGRAYEQYF. The CDR3 bases are TGCGCCAGCAAACCTAGCGGGAGGGCCTACGAGCAGTACTTC.

V is TRBV7-9 and J is TRBJ1-1, with D perhaps matching TRBD1 (5 bases). V dropped 4 bases and J dropped 3 bases, with 15 bases sitting between them. This CDR3 has 15 amino acids. CDR1 is SEHNR, CDR2 FQNEAQ, per germline (reference sequence). The CDR3 bases are TGTGCCAGCAGCTCTAGTGGGGGGAGGCACACTGAAGCTTTCTTT. Encoded protein: CASSSSGGRHTEAFF.

This clone appeared a single time. The chain joins TRBV2 to TRBJ2-2; TRBD2 aligns across 12 bases. The J segment lost 5 bases and the V segment lost 3 bases, leaving 1 base of the junction unmatched. Germline CDR1 and CDR2: SNHLY and FYNNEI. The length of the CDR3 is 15 residues. The DNA of the CDR3 is TGTGCCAGCAGTGAGGGACTAGCGGGTACCGGGGAGCTGTTTTTT. This sequence encodes CASSEGLAGTGELFF.

This chain uses TRBV10-3 with TRBJ2-4; D gene unclear. Per the germline V gene, CDR1 is ENHRY and CDR2 is SYGVKD. The CDR3 runs 16 residues. V gave up 4 bases and J gave up 1 base, with 14 bases separating them. In DNA form, the CDR3 reads TGTGCCATCAGTGGGACCACCTTCGAGGCCAAAAACATTCAGTACTTC. It encodes CAISGTTFEAKNIQYF.

V is TRBV27 and J is TRBJ2-7, with unresolved D. The CDR3 loop spans 14 amino acids. Trimming left V 7 bases short and J 0 bases short, with 13 bases between. Germline V CDR1 and CDR2: MNHEY, SMNVEV (reference sequence). The CDR3 DNA follows: TGTGCCAGCACCTATAGGCGAAGCTCCTACGAGCAGTACTTC. It yields the protein CASTYRRSSYEQYF.

The rearrangement uses TRBV27 and TRBJ2-5; 9 bases fit TRBD2. The CDR3 sequence is 17 residues long. The ends lost 5 bases at V and 4 bases at J; junction bases unmatched: 14. CDR1 and CDR2 from the germline V gene are MNHEY and SMNVEV (reference sequence). CDR3 DNA sequence: TGTGCCAGCAGTCCTCGCTCTGTAGGTAGCGGGGGAGAGACCCAGTACTTC. It codes for CASSPRSVGSGGETQYF.

This clone was recorded a few times. This chain connects TRBV25-1 to TRBJ2-5; 7 bases match TRBD1. The junction had 10 bases not matched to a gene; V was cut back by 4 bases and J by 5 bases. This CDR3 has 15 amino acids. Germline V gene sequence: CDR1 MGHDK, CDR2 SYGVNS. CDR3 coding DNA: TGTGCCAGCAGTGTCCCCGACAGGGTGGTTGAGACCCAGTACTTC. This sequence encodes CASSVPDRVVETQYF.

This clone has more than one count but fewer than ten. V usage is TRBV2 and J usage is TRBJ1-5, with a possible D match to TRBD1 (6 bases). Germline lookup yields CDR1 SNHLY and CDR2 FYNNEI. This CDR3 contains 15 residues. V was clipped by 3 bases and J by 2 bases, with 11 bases between them. CDR3 DNA: TGTGCCAGCAGTGATGGGACATTCGGCAATCAGCCCCAGCATTTT. It codes for CASSDGTFGNQPQHF.

This sequence joins TRBV29-1 and TRBJ2-3; D is possibly TRBD1 or TRBD2 (5 bases each). The CDR3 consists of 14 residues. Germline V gene sequence: CDR1 SQVTM, CDR2 ANQGSEA. V dropped 1 base and J dropped 0 bases, with 8 bases sitting between them. CDR3 in amino acids: CSVEGQRSTDTQYF. The CDR3 coding sequence is TGCAGCGTTGAAGGACAGCGGAGCACAGATACGCAGTATTTT.

The CDR3 loop reads CATSEQTHNEQFF. DNA of the CDR3: TGTGCCACCAGCGAGCAGACCCACAATGAGCAGTTCTTC. The V and J genes are TRBV15 and TRBJ2-1; D gene unclear. The germline CDR1 and CDR2 sequences are LNHNV and YYDKDF (reference sequence). This CDR3 is built from 13 residues. Trimming took 5 bases from V and 5 from J, leaving 10 bases between them.

As regards this clone: Additional DNA sequences in this sample encode the identical CDR3. The chain links TRBV20-1 to TRBJ2-7, with D unresolved. This CDR3 contains 11 residues. Germline V CDR1 and CDR2: DFQATT, SNEGSKA (reference sequence). The ends were cut back, 0 bases at V and 3 bases at J, with 3 bases in the middle. The CDR3 bases are TGCAGTGCTAGAGAGAGCTACGAGCAGTACTTC. Protein sequence: CSARESYEQYF.

V usage is TRBV7-2 and J usage is TRBJ2-1, with D perhaps matching TRBD2 (5 bases). CDR3 length: 14 residues. Germline V CDR1 and CDR2: SGHTA, FQGNSA. With 5 bases removed from V and 9 bases from J, the gap between germline ends came to 17 bases. The CDR3 loop reads CASSPGITRIEQFF. Written as DNA, the CDR3 is TGTGCCAGCAGCCCCGGGATTACTAGGATTGAGCAGTTCTTC.

This clone has just a few counts. This sequence joins TRBV7-9 and TRBJ2-7; possibly TRBD1 or TRBD2 for D (6 bases each). V gave up 4 bases and J gave up 3 bases, with 19 bases separating them. The CDR3 contains 16 residues. Germline V CDR1 and CDR2: SEHNR, FQNEAQ (reference sequence). CDR3 amino acids: CASSSPLGGSLYEQYF. DNA of the CDR3: TGTGCCAGCAGCTCGCCGCTAGGGGGGTCCCTCTACGAGCAGTACTTC. Full variable domain (remainder filled in from reference TRBV7-9 and TRBJ2-7): DTGVSQNPRHKITKRGQNVTFRCDPISEHNRLYWYRQTLGQGPEFLTYFQNEAQLEKSRLLSDRFSAERPKGSFSTLEIQRTEQGDSAMYLCASSSPLGGSLYEQYFGPGTRLTVT.